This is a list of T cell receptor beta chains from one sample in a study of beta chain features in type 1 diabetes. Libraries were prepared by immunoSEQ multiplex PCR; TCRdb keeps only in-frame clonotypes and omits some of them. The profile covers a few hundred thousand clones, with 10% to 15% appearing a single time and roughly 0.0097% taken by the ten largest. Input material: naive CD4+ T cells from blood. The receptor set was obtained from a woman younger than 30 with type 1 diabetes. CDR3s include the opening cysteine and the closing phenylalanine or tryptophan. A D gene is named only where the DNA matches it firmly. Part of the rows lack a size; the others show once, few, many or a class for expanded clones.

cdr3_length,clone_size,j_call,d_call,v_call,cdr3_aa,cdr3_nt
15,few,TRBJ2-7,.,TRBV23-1,CATNRRDALTYEQYF,TGCGCCACCAACCGCAGGGATGCCCTTACCTACGAGCAGTACTTC
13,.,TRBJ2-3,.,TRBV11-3,CASSPDTTDTQYF,TGTGCCAGCAGCCCGGACACCACAGATACGCAGTATTTT
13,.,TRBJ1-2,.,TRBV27,CASSLAGSGGYTF,TGTGCCAGCAGTTTGGCGGGGTCCGGCGGCTACACCTTC
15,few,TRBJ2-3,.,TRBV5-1,CASSLSQASTDTQYF,TGCGCCAGCAGCTTGAGTCAGGCTAGCACAGATACGCAGTATTTT
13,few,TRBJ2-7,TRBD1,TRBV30,CAGRGQGPGEQYF,TGTGCCGGAAGAGGACAGGGACCGGGGGAGCAGTACTTC
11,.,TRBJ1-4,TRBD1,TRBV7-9,CASSLQGELFF,TGTGCCAGCAGCTTGCAGGGGGAACTGTTTTTT
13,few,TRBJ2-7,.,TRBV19,CASSLEIRGEQYF,TGTGCCAGTAGTTTAGAGATCCGGGGGGAGCAGTACTTC
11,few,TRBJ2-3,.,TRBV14,CASSQVSAQYF,TGTGCCAGCAGCCAAGTATCTGCGCAGTATTTT
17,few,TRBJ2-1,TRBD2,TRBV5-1,CASSLISGGPTGNEQFF,TGCGCCAGCAGCTTGATTAGCGGGGGGCCTACAGGGAATGAGCAGTTCTTC
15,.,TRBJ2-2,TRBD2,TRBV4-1,CASSPASGRSGELFF,TGCGCCAGCAGCCCGGCTAGCGGGAGATCCGGGGAGCTGTTTTTT
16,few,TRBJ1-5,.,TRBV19,CASSQYGGGVGQPQHF,TGTGCCAGTAGTCAGTATGGCGGGGGCGTAGGGCAGCCCCAGCATTTT
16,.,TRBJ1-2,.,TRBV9,CASSVEGTPPVGGYTF,TGTGCCAGCAGCGTAGAGGGGACACCTCCAGTGGGGGGCTACACCTTC
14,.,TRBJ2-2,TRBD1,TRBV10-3,CAIRGDSNTGELFF,TGTGCCATCAGAGGGGACAGTAACACCGGGGAGCTGTTTTTT
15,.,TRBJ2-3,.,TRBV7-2,CASSINGLSTDTQYF,TGTGCCAGCAGTATTAATGGCCTCAGCACAGATACGCAGTATTTT
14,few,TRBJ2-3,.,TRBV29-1,CSVEGEAGLDTQYF,TGCAGCGTTGAGGGCGAAGCAGGGCTAGATACGCAGTATTTT
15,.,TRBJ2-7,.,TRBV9,CASSFGSSPSNEQYF,TGTGCCAGCAGCTTCGGGTCATCTCCCTCGAACGAGCAGTACTTC
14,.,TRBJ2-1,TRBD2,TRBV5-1,CASSPPSGSHEQFF,TGCGCCAGCAGCCCCCCTAGCGGGAGCCATGAGCAGTTCTTC
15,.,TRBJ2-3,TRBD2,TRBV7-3,CASSQLASSTDTQYF,TGTGCCAGCAGCCAACTAGCGTCTAGCACAGATACGCAGTATTTT
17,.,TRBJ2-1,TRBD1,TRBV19,CASSIDRGEVLGNEQFF,TGTGCCAGTAGTATCGACAGGGGGGAGGTTTTGGGCAATGAGCAGTTCTTC
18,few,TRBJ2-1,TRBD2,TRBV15,CATSVPLGRETRTNEQFF,TGTGCCACCAGCGTACCTCTTGGGCGGGAGACCCGAACCAATGAGCAGTTCTTC
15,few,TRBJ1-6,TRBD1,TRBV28,CASNLGTGVQSPLHF,TGTGCCAGCAATTTAGGGACAGGGGTTCAATCACCCCTCCACTTT
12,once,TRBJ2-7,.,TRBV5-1,CASNRQGSEQYF,TGCGCCAGCAACCGCCAGGGAAGCGAGCAGTACTTC
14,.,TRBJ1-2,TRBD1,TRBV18,CASSPPWDSSSTTF,TGTGCCAGCTCACCACCTTGGGACAGCTCTTCCACCACCTTC
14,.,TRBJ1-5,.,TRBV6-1,CASSGGNSNQPQHF,TGTGCCAGCAGTGGAGGGAATAGCAATCAGCCCCAGCATTTT
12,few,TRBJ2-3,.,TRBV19,CASSPPGDTQYF,TGTGCCAGTAGTCCTCCCGGGGATACGCAGTATTTT
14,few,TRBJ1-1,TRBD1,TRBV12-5,CASGLPPQGAITFF,TGTGCTAGTGGTTTGCCCCCACAGGGGGCAATAACTTTCTTT
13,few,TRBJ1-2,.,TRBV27,CASSLGDRSGYTF,TGTGCCAGCAGTTTGGGCGACAGATCTGGCTACACCTTC
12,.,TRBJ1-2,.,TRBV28,CASSPGDYGYTF,TGTGCCAGCAGCCCCGGGGACTATGGCTACACCTTC
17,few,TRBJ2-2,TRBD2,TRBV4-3,CASSRAGTSGVSGELFF,TGCGCCAGCAGCCGGGCCGGGACTAGCGGGGTGAGCGGGGAGCTGTTTTTT
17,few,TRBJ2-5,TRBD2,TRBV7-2,CASSLGTSGVVGETQYF,TGTGCCAGCAGCTTAGGGACTAGCGGGGTGGTTGGAGAGACCCAGTACTTC
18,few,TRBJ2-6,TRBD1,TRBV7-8,CASRLKQGRFSGANVLTF,TGTGCCAGCAGACTTAAACAGGGGAGATTCTCTGGGGCCAACGTCCTGACTTTC
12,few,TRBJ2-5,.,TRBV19,CASGGHQETQYF,TGTGCCAGTGGAGGACACCAAGAGACCCAGTACTTC
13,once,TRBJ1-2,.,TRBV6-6,CASSSQGRDGYTF,TGTGCCAGCAGTTCGCAGGGTCGCGACGGCTACACCTTC
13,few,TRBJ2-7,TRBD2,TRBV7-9,CASMGSGIYEQYF,TGTGCCAGCATGGGTAGCGGGATCTACGAGCAGTACTTC
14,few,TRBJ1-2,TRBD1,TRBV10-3,CAIREGQANYGYTF,TGTGCCATCAGGGAGGGACAGGCTAACTATGGCTACACCTTC
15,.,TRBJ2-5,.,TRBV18,CASSPPGPLRETQYF,TGTGCCAGCTCACCGCCTGGGCCCCTCAGGGAGACCCAGTACTTC
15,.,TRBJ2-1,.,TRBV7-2,CASSLASYSYNEQFF,TGTGCCAGCAGCTTAGCGTCCTACTCCTACAATGAGCAGTTCTTC
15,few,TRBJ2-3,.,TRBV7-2,CASSLVASETDTQYF,TGTGCCAGCAGCTTAGTCGCTAGCGAAACAGATACGCAGTATTTT
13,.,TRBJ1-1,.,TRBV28,CASSLARDTEAFF,TGTGCCAGCAGTTTAGCCCGGGACACTGAAGCTTTCTTT
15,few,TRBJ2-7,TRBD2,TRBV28,CASSRWGEGRHEQYF,TGTGCCAGCAGCCGATGGGGGGAGGGTCGGCACGAGCAGTACTTC
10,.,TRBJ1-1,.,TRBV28,CASSGPQAFF,TGTGCCAGCAGTGGGCCTCAAGCTTTCTTT
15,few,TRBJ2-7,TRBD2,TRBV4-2,CASSQRGEGSYEQYF,TGTGCCAGCAGCCAACGGGGGGAGGGGTCCTACGAGCAGTACTTC
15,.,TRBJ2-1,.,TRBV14,CASSQVAGSYNEQFF,TGTGCCAGCAGCCAGGTGGCAGGCTCCTACAATGAGCAGTTCTTC
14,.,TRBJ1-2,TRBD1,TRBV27,CASSILRGNYGYTF,TGTGCCAGCAGTATACTCAGGGGGAACTATGGCTACACCTTC
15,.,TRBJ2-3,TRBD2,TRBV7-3,CASKAGGPSTDTQYF,TGTGCCAGCAAGGCGGGAGGCCCTAGCACAGATACGCAGTATTTT
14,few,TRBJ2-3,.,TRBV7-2,CASSLVQSLDTQYF,TGTGCCAGCAGCTTAGTACAGAGTCTGGATACGCAGTATTTT
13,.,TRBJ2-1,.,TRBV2,CASSPGVYNEQFF,TGTGCCAGTTCCCCGGGAGTCTACAATGAGCAGTTCTTC
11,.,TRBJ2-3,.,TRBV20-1,CSAQNRNTQYF,TGCAGTGCTCAGAACAGAAATACGCAGTATTTT
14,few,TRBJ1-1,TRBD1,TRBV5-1,CASRLGQANTEAFF,TGCGCCAGCAGGTTAGGACAGGCTAACACTGAAGCTTTCTTT
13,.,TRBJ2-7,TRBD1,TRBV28,CASSSGQPNEQYF,TGTGCCAGCAGTTCGGGACAGCCAAACGAGCAGTACTTC
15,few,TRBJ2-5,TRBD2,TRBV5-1,CASSPMTSGQETQYF,TGCGCCAGCAGCCCGATGACTAGCGGACAAGAGACCCAGTACTTC
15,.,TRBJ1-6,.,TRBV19,CASSILDSRNSPLHF,TGTGCCAGTAGTATTCTGGACAGCCGGAATTCACCCCTCCACTTT
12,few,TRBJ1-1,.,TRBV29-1,CSVLGGYTEAFF,TGCAGCGTATTAGGGGGTTACACTGAAGCTTTCTTT
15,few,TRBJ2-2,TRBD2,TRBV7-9,CASSMALAATGELFF,TGTGCCAGCAGCATGGCACTAGCGGCCACCGGGGAGCTGTTTTTT
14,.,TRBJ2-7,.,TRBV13,CASSSPKISYEQYF,TGTGCCAGCAGCTCCCCCAAAATTAGTTACGAGCAGTACTTC
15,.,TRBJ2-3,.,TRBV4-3,CASSQDQLRGDTQYF,TGCGCCAGCAGCCAAGATCAGCTTCGCGGGGATACGCAGTATTTT
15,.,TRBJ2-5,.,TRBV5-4,CASSPGVGTQETQYF,TGTGCCAGCAGCCCCGGGGTTGGCACACAAGAGACCCAGTACTTC
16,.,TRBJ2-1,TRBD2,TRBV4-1,CASSQVGKREGREQFF,TGCGCCAGCAGCCAAGTAGGAAAGCGGGAGGGCCGTGAGCAGTTCTTC
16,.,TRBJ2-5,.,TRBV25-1,CASSEYLATPSGTQYF,TGTGCCAGCAGTGAATATTTGGCTACGCCCTCGGGGACCCAGTACTTC
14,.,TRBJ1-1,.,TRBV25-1,CASSRPGVGREAFF,TGTGCCAGCAGTAGGCCCGGGGTGGGCCGTGAAGCTTTCTTT